This entry describes one T cell receptor (beta chain). V lost 1 base to trimming and J lost 7 bases; unmatched junction nucleotides: 15. The CDR3 extends over 18 amino acids. Germline V gene lookup returns CDR1 LGHDT and CDR2 YNNKEL (reference sequence). The record originates from a study of identical twins. One entry per CDR3 protein results from TCRdb running MiXCR on the 5' RACE reads. The table lists hundreds of thousands of distinct CDR3 sequences, 15% to 20% of them singletons, with roughly 14% in the top ten. In addition, the sample was reused for a study of T cells expressing NK-cell markers. As reported in that work: Sorting was restricted to alpha-beta TCR T cells by an anti-gamma-delta TCR antibody in several experiments. Also leading the CD3+CD56-NKG2C+ fraction in several donors were these clonotypes.

The sample comprised PBMCs. This rearrangement joins TRBV3-1 to TRBJ2-1; 8 bases align to TRBD2. This sequence was found in a woman aged 18-29 years in good health. The CDR3 DNA reads as TGTGCCAGCAGCCAAGCATTTACCGGGAGGGTCGTACTTAATGAGCAGTTCTTC. This codes for CASSQAFTGRVVLNEQFF.